The T cell receptor beta chain described here comes from a study of cytotoxic CD8 clonotypes in ibrutinib-treated CLL. Study-wide results and limits: Clonality went up at the time of ibrutinib response, stayed stable in sustained remission, and later dropped back toward its baseline level at progression.

Details on this clone: Its antigen is currently unknown.

This CDR3 comprises 13 residues. Germline CDR1 reads MGHDK; CDR2 reads SYGVNS. Trimming pared 4 bases from V and 3 bases from J, leaving 7 bases between. The method was immunoSEQ multiplex PCR; TCRdb's version includes in-frame clones alone and lacks a portion of them. The table lists about 250,000 clones, roughly 70% of them singletons. This sample comprised PBMCs, obtained after 24 months of ibrutinib treatment. The V and J genes are TRBV25-1 and TRBJ2-1; D possibly corresponds to TRBD2 (5 bases). The sequence came from a human donor with chronic lymphocytic leukemia. CDR3 bases: TGTGCCAGCAGTGTAACTAGCTACAATGAGCAGTTCTTC. It codes for CASSVTSYNEQFF.